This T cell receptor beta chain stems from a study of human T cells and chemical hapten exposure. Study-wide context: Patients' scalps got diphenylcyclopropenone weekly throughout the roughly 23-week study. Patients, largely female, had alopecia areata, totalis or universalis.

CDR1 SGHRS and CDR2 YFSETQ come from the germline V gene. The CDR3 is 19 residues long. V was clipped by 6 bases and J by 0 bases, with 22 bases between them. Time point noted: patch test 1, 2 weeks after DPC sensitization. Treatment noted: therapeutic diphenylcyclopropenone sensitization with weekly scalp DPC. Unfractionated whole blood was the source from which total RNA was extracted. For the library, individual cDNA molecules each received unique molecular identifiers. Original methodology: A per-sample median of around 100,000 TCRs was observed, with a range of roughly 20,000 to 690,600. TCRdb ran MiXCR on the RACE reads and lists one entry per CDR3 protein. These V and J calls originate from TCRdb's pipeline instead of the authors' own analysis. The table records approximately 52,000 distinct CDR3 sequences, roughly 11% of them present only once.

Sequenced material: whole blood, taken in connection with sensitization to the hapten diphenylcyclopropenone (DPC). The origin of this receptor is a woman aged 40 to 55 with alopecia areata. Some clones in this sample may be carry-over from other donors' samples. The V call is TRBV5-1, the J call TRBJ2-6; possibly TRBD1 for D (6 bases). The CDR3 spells CASTNSTGMFNSGANVLTF. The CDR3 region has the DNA TGCGCCAGCACCAACTCGACAGGAATGTTTAACTCTGGGGCCAACGTCCTGACTTTC.